This T cell receptor (beta chain) was obtained from a study of vaccination and CD4 T cells after COVID-19. Treatment given: approximately 9-day PBMC culture with coronavirus spike peptide pools or control peptides (ViraFEST assay). Researchers used the Oncomine TCR Beta short-read assay to sequence DNA from cultured CD4+ T cells. TCRdb reprocessed the PCR reads via MiXCR and lists one record per CDR3 protein. The sample lists under 15,000 distinct CDR3 sequences, roughly half seen once, with roughly 15% in the top ten. Concerning this clonotype itself: Its target is unknown.

The germline V gene has CDR1 SGHRS and CDR2 YFSETQ. There are 16 residues in the CDR3. Trimming at V came to 0 bases and at J to 2 bases, leaving 4 bases not matched to a gene. This clonotype originated in a human donor who had recovered from COVID-19. The sequenced sample consisted of CD4+ T cells from blood, cultured in vitro. V gene TRBV5-1 combines with J gene TRBJ2-1; 8 nucleotides agree with TRBD1. In DNA, the CDR3 is TGCGCCAGCAGCTTGGCGTCGGGACAGGCCTACAATGAGCAGTTCTTC. Amino acids: CASSLASGQAYNEQFF.